Following are 11 T cell receptor beta chains from one sample sequenced in a study of blood T cell repertoires in COVID-19. Sequencing used immunoSEQ multiplex PCR; TCRdb keeps in-frame clones, though not all of them. In the table there are some 100,000 clones, 88% of which are singletons. The specimen sequenced was peripheral blood. The receptors derive from a man aged 45-65 years with COVID-19, enrolled during active disease.

This chain connects TRBV5-4 to TRBJ2-6, with a weak D call TRBD2 (5 bases). Germline V gene lookup returns CDR1 SGHNT and CDR2 YYREEE (reference sequence). V shed 2 bases and J shed 0 bases, with 12 bases lying between them. The CDR3 covers 17 residues. CDR3 nucleotide sequence: TGTGCCAGCAGCTTACCCATTGGAGGCTCTGGGGCCAACGTCCTGACTTTC. It codes for CASSLPIGGSGANVLTF.

The gene calls are TRBV28 and TRBJ1-2, with D possibly being TRBD1 (6 bases). The CDR3 contains 14 residues. The germline CDR1 and CDR2 sequences are MDHEN and SYDVKM. Trimming removed 6 bases at V and 5 bases at J, with 16 bases between. DNA for the CDR3: TGTGCCAGCAGCGAAATTGGACAGCTTTATGGCTACACCTTC. It encodes CASSEIGQLYGYTF.

The gene calls are TRBV5-1 and TRBJ2-3; TRBD1 agrees at 7 bases. This CDR3 has 14 amino acids. V lost 2 bases, J lost 5 bases, and 5 bases stayed unmatched. Germline CDR1 is SGHRS and CDR2 is YFSETQ. This chain's CDR3 is CASSFRQGEDTQYF. In DNA, the CDR3 is TGCGCCAGCAGCTTTCGACAGGGAGAAGATACGCAGTATTTT.

V usage is TRBV12-5 and J usage is TRBJ2-5, with 9 bases that match TRBD2. The junction had 8 bases not matched to a gene; V was cut back by 7 bases and J by 5 bases. The CDR3 runs to 14 residues. Germline V gene sequence: CDR1 LGHNT, CDR2 FRNRAP. CDR3 bases: TGTGCTAGTGCCCGGAGCGGGGGGACGGAGACCCAGTACTTC. It yields the protein CASARSGGTETQYF.

The V and J genes are TRBV6-5 and TRBJ1-1; D possibly corresponds to TRBD1 (6 bases). The length of the CDR3 is 14 residues. The germline V and J ends were trimmed by 5 bases and 2 bases, with 12 bases remaining between them. The V gene's germline CDR1 is MNHEY and CDR2 SVGAGI. CDR3 nucleotide sequence: TGTGCCAGCAGTATGACAGGCCGTAACACTGAAGCTTTCTTT. Translation gives CASSMTGRNTEAFF.

This chain links TRBV6-5 with TRBJ2-7, with 9 bases lining up with TRBD1. CDR1 is MNHEY and CDR2 is SVGAGI in the germline V gene. The junction had 9 bases not matched to a gene; V was cut back by 6 bases and J by 3 bases. The CDR3 totals 15 residues. The chain's CDR3 is CASRIAGTGIYEQYF. CDR3 nucleotides: TGTGCCAGCAGAATCGCCGGGACAGGGATCTACGAGCAGTACTTC.

The chain carries TRBV21-1 and TRBJ2-7; TRBD1 reflects the table's D call only, with no check against the DNA. TRBV21-1 is a listed pseudogene. The CDR3 is 14 amino acids. CDR3 sequence reads: CASSTLTGNHEQYF. The CDR3 nucleotides are TGTGCCAGCAGCACGCTCACAGGTAACCACGAGCAGTACTTC.

The chain is built from TRBV11-3 and TRBJ1-1; D perhaps matches TRBD1 (5 bases). From germline, CDR1 is SGHNT and CDR2 YENEEA. The V gene lost 2 bases and the J gene lost 1 base, with 8 bases spanning the gap. The CDR3 sequence is 14 residues long. CDR3 sequence reads: CASSLHGGNTEAFF. The CDR3, as DNA: TGTGCCAGCAGCTTACACGGGGGGAACACTGAAGCTTTCTTT. Full variable domain (remainder filled in from reference TRBV11-3 and TRBJ1-1): EAGVVQSPRYKIIEKKQPVAFWCNPISGHNTLYWYLQNLGQGPELLIRYENEEAVDDSQLPKDRFSAERLKGVDSTLKIQPAELGDSAVYLCASSLHGGNTEAFFGQGTRLTVV.

With regard to this clone: A junction end diverges from the germline sequence, so it may reflect a read error. The CDR3 DNA is TGTGCTAGCAGCCCCGGGGGCTCCTACAATGAGCAGTTCTTC. Its translation is CASSPGGSYNEQFF. This chain links TRBV7-7 with TRBJ2-1; tentatively, D is TRBD2 (6 bases). Germline V gene sequence: CDR1 SSHAT, CDR2 FNYEAQ (reference sequence). CDR3 length: 14 residues.

This clone came up a few times. CDR3 amino acids: CASSLNTGEKLFF. The CDR3 DNA reads TGTGCCAGCAGCTTAAACACGGGTGAAAAACTGTTTTTT. The chain carries TRBV7-3 and TRBJ1-4; D is undetermined. CDR1 SGHTA and CDR2 FQGTGA come from the germline V gene. The CDR3 contains 13 residues. V was pared by 1 base and J by 7 bases, with 7 bases between. Full variable domain (rest looked up from reference TRBV7-3 and TRBJ1-4): GAGVSQTPSNKVTEKGKYVELRCDPISGHTALYWYRQSLGQGPEFLIYFQGTGAADDSGLPNDRFFAVRPEGSVSTLKIQRTERGDSAVYLCASSLNTGEKLFFGSGTQLSVL.

The chain is built from TRBV12-3 or TRBV12-4 and TRBJ1-5, with a tentative D call TRBD1 (6 bases). This CDR3 contains 13 residues. The V end was cut by 7 bases, the J end by 6 bases, with 13 bases between. The CDR3 here is CASISGGGQPQHF. Written as DNA, the CDR3 is TGTGCCAGCATATCGGGGGGCGGTCAGCCCCAGCATTTT.